Below, 20 T cell receptor beta chains from the same sample are listed, as sequenced in a study of blood T cells in healthy people across ages. Alongside a J-beta primer mix, a sample-barcoded 5' primer served in a second PCR lasting about 7 to 11 cycles. TCRdb itself ran the 5' RACE reads through MiXCR, one entry per CDR3 protein. The table shows roughly 500,000 distinct CDR3 sequences, with approximately 25% occurring only once. The same data also went into a second study, on T cells of mothers and their children.

Sequencing was done on a sample of blood. The source is a boy younger than 18 in good health.

This clonotype has just a few counts. The chain joins TRBV5-5 to TRBJ2-1; the D call may be TRBD1 or TRBD2 (5 bases each). The CDR3 extends over 15 amino acids. CDR1 is SGHKS and CDR2 is YYEKEE in the germline V gene (reference sequence). Trimming left V 2 bases short and J 5 bases short, with 14 bases between. This CDR3 is CASSFLGHGDNEQFF. The CDR3, as DNA: TGTGCCAGCAGCTTTCTAGGACACGGGGACAATGAGCAGTTCTTC.

This chain uses TRBV3-1 with TRBJ2-5; D gene ambiguous. The V gene lost 6 bases and the J gene lost 9 bases, with 17 bases spanning the gap. Germline V gene lookup returns CDR1 LGHDT and CDR2 YNNKEL (reference sequence). The CDR3 totals 13 residues. The CDR3 DNA is TGTGCCAGCAGTTCTCTCGATCCCGAGGCCCAGTACTTC. As protein: CASSSLDPEAQYF.

The rearrangement links TRBV3-1 to TRBJ2-1, with 8 bases fitting TRBD2. Germline CDR1 is LGHDT and CDR2 is YNNKEL (reference sequence). V lost 4 bases, J lost 9 bases, and 2 bases stayed unmatched. The CDR3 has 12 amino acids. CDR3 nucleotide sequence: TGTGCCAGCAGCCCCGGGAGGGGTGAGCAGTTCTTC. Its protein is CASSPGRGEQFF.

V is TRBV3-1 and J is TRBJ2-7; D unresolved. The CDR3 consists of 14 residues. Germline V gene data show CDR1 as LGHDT and CDR2 as YNNKEL (reference sequence). The V gene lost 0 bases and the J gene lost 1 base, with 7 bases spanning the gap. CDR3 nucleotide sequence: TGTGCCAGCAGCCAAGAGGCAGGATCCTACGAGCAGTACTTC. It is translated as CASSQEAGSYEQYF.

The count of this clonotype is one. J is TRBJ1-1 and V is TRBV9; 8 bases match TRBD1. The CDR3 has 18 residues. The germline V gene encodes CDR1 SGDLS and CDR2 YYNGEE. The V gene end was trimmed by 0 bases and the J gene end by 1 base; junction bases not matched to a gene: 11. CDR3 DNA sequence: TGTGCCAGCAGCGTAGGGGTCAGGGGGCAAAGTTGGAACACTGAAGCTTTCTTT. This encodes CASSVGVRGQSWNTEAFF. Supplemented by reference TRBV9 and TRBJ1-1, the full variable domain reads DSGVTQTPKHLITATGQRVTLRCSPRSGDLSVYWYQQSLDQGLQFLIQYYNGEERAKGNILERFSAQQFPDLHSELNLSSLELGDSALYFCASSVGVRGQSWNTEAFFGQGTRLTVV.

The chain links TRBV5-5 to TRBJ2-1, with 13 bases fitting TRBD2. The assigned J gene may be wrong: the sequence end matches TRBJ2-5 better. The CDR3 runs to 15 residues. The germline CDR1 and CDR2 sequences are SGHKS and YYEKEE (reference sequence). In DNA form, the CDR3 reads TGTGCCAGCAGCCCCGGGACTAGCGGGGCCCAGACCCAGTACTTC. It codes for CASSPGTSGAQTQYF.

The gene calls are TRBV7-9 and TRBJ1-1, with D possibly matching TRBD1 (5 bases). V dropped 2 bases and J dropped 5 bases, with 15 bases sitting between them. CDR3 size: 15 residues. Per germline, CDR1 SEHNR and CDR2 FQNEAQ (reference sequence). Written as DNA, the CDR3 is TGTGCCAGCAGCTTAATGGGGGTTTCTACTACTGAAGCTTTCTTT. Protein sequence: CASSLMGVSTTEAFF.

The gene calls are TRBV3-1 and TRBJ2-1, with 9 bases that match TRBD1. V shed 2 bases, J shed 7 bases, and the junction held 9 bases outside the gene matches. The CDR3 length is 16 residues. Germline loops: CDR1 LGHDT, CDR2 YNNKEL (reference sequence). The CDR3 DNA sequence: TGTGCCAGCAGCCAATCGGGGACAGGGAGACGAAATGAGCAGTTCTTC. This sequence encodes CASSQSGTGRRNEQFF.

The chain has TRBV7-2 and TRBJ1-2; D not certain. Per the germline V gene, CDR1 is SGHTA and CDR2 is FQGNSA. The CDR3 consists of 12 residues. The ends were cut back, 3 bases at V and 7 bases at J, with 9 bases in the middle. CDR3 bases: TGTGCCAGCAGCTTTCTGCAGGCTGGCTACACCTTC. Its protein product is CASSFLQAGYTF.

This clonotype was seen a few times. The J gene is TRBJ2-7, the V gene TRBV6-5, with 13 bases aligning to TRBD2. The CDR3 extends over 14 amino acids. Germline CDR1 is MNHEY and CDR2 is SVGAGI. The trim removed 4 bases at V and 9 bases at J, leaving 6 bases unmatched. The CDR3 protein is CASSLGLAGRGQYF. CDR3 DNA: TGTGCCAGCAGTTTGGGACTAGCGGGAAGAGGGCAGTACTTC.

Note on this clonotype: At one of its ends the junction is not consistent with the germline gene, which may arise from a read error. The CDR3 region is CASSLWSSGDYQEAQYF. In DNA, the CDR3 is TGTGCCAGCAGCTTATGGAGTAGCGGGGACTACCAAGAGGCCCAGTACTTC. This chain connects TRBV7-8 to TRBJ2-5; 8 bases agree with TRBD2. This CDR3 spans 17 amino acids. Looked up from germline, CDR1 is SGHVS and CDR2 is FQNEAQ.

This chain connects TRBV4-3 to TRBJ2-7, with D tentatively TRBD1 (5 bases). Germline V gene data show CDR1 as LGHNA and CDR2 as YSLEER. Trimming left V 6 bases short and J 5 bases short, with 20 bases between. The CDR3 length is 15 residues. The CDR3 protein is CASSSMGQGSDEQYF. CDR3 in DNA: TGCGCCAGCAGTTCAATGGGGCAGGGTTCGGACGAGCAGTACTTC.

The chain links TRBV9 to TRBJ2-5; D is uncertain. Trimming stripped 2 bases from V and 5 bases from J, with 7 bases between. CDR1 is SGDLS, CDR2 YYNGEE, per germline. The length of the CDR3 is 12 residues. The CDR3 protein is CASSVFGETQYF. The CDR3 coding sequence is TGTGCCAGCAGCGTGTTTGGGGAGACCCAGTACTTC.

The rearrangement uses TRBV7-9 and TRBJ2-6, with 8 bases fitting TRBD1. The ends lost 5 bases at V and 0 bases at J; junction bases unmatched: 12. Germline V CDR1 and CDR2: SEHNR, FQNEAQ (reference sequence). This CDR3 is built from 19 residues. The DNA of the CDR3 is TGTGCCAGCAGCCAGGATATTGGAACAGGGGGCTCTGGGGCCAACGTCCTGACTTTC. Amino acids: CASSQDIGTGGSGANVLTF.

This clonotype was observed once. CDR3 bases: TGTGCCAGCAGTTTCCTTCCGAACACTGAAGCTTTCTTT. Its protein product is CASSFLPNTEAFF. The chain recombines TRBV12-3 or TRBV12-4 with TRBJ1-1; D unclear. The CDR3 totals 13 residues. Trimming stripped 3 bases from V and 1 base from J, with 6 bases between.

The genes are TRBV7-9 and TRBJ2-7; D may be TRBD1 (5 bases). V was shortened by 8 bases and J by 4 bases, with 9 bases between the two germline ends. There are 11 residues in the CDR3. Per germline, CDR1 SEHNR and CDR2 FQNEAQ (reference sequence). Written as DNA, the CDR3 is TGTGCCAGCGGGTCAGGGTACGAGCAGTACTTC. Amino acids: CASGSGYEQYF.

The table lists this clonotype with many counts. The V call is TRBV20-1, the J call TRBJ1-5, with TRBD1 matching over 8 bases. Germline V CDR1 and CDR2: DFQATT, SNEGSKA (reference sequence). V was pared by 0 bases and J by 7 bases, with 5 bases of the junction left unmatched. The CDR3 extends over 14 amino acids. The CDR3 coding sequence is TGCAGTGCTAGAGAGGGACAGGCTAGACAGCCCCAGCATTTT. Translation gives CSAREGQARQPQHF.

The rearrangement joins TRBV5-1 to TRBJ1-1; D ambiguous. Per germline, CDR1 SGHRS and CDR2 YFSETQ. The length of the CDR3 is 13 residues. V was pared by 2 bases and J by 5 bases, with 10 bases between. The CDR3 nucleotides read TGCGCCAGCAGCTTCTCTGCGGATACTGAAGCTTTCTTT. Residues: CASSFSADTEAFF.

The table lists this clonotype with many counts. J is TRBJ2-5 and V is TRBV4-2; D uncertain. This CDR3 has 13 amino acids. Between the trimmed V and J ends, which lost 4 bases and 3 bases, there was a span of 9 bases. CDR1 LGHNA and CDR2 YNFKEQ come from the germline V gene. This CDR3 reads CASSPASKETQYF. DNA for the CDR3: TGTGCCAGCAGCCCAGCCTCTAAAGAGACCCAGTACTTC.

This clonotype occurred a few times. The chain recombines TRBV7-2 with TRBJ1-3; D is uncertain. The ends were cut back, 5 bases at V and 4 bases at J, with 12 bases in the middle. This CDR3 is 14 amino acids long. Germline V gene sequence: CDR1 SGHTA, CDR2 FQGNSA. CDR3 in DNA: TGTGCCAGCAGCCCAGACACGTCCGGAAACACCATATATTTT. Translating gives CASSPDTSGNTIYF. The full variable domain, in which reference TRBV7-2 and TRBJ1-3 provide the parts outside the CDR3, is GAGVSQSPSNKVTEKGKDVELRCDPISGHTALYWYRQSLGQGLEFLIYFQGNSAPDKSGLPSDRFSAERTGGSVSTLTIQRTQQEDSAVYLCASSPDTSGNTIYFGEGSWLTVV.